These T cell receptor beta chains were read from a single sample in a study of cytotoxic CD8 clonotypes in ibrutinib-treated CLL. The repertoire was sequenced with immunoSEQ multiplex PCR; TCRdb's copy has only in-frame clones and lacks some. Among hundreds of thousands of clones listed, 70% were seen once. This specimen was PBMCs, taken after 24 months of ibrutinib treatment. These receptors were taken from a human donor with chronic lymphocytic leukemia. Each CDR3 is given with its conserved first and last residue.

V: TRBV6-5; J: TRBJ2-7; CDR3: CASSYGLAGGYEQYF
V: TRBV6-1; J: TRBJ1-1; CDR3: CASSGITGTGGKNTEAFF
V: TRBV6-6; J: TRBJ1-1; CDR3: CASSYRTDFMNTEAFF
V: TRBV27; J: TRBJ2-1; CDR3: CASSLSGGNEQFF
V: TRBV7-8; J: TRBJ2-1; CDR3: CASSLALTGENEQFF
V: TRBV7-3; J: TRBJ2-2; CDR3: CASSLTGSGNTGELFF
V: TRBV19; J: TRBJ2-3; CDR3: CASSDVPDTQYF
V: TRBV6-6; J: TRBJ2-7; CDR3: CASAFSGSYEQYF
V: TRBV13; J: TRBJ2-7; CDR3: CASRYSRLGSYEQYF
V: TRBV19; J: TRBJ2-3; CDR3: CASSPLHTDTQYF
V: TRBV28; J: TRBJ1-5; CDR3: CASSLLGVNQPQHF
V: TRBV28; J: TRBJ2-7; CDR3: CASSLFGGFEQYF
V: TRBV7-2; J: TRBJ1-2; CDR3: CASSPTGIYGYTF
V: TRBV25-1; J: TRBJ2-3; CDR3: CASSSSGTGNTDTQYF
V: TRBV23-1; J: TRBJ2-3; CDR3: CASPVRSENTDTQYF
V: TRBV19; J: TRBJ2-3; CDR3: CASSMPGGADTQYF
V: TRBV30; J: TRBJ2-7; CDR3: CAWSGDFYEQYF
V: TRBV9; J: TRBJ2-1; CDR3: CASRGLNNEQFF
V: TRBV9; J: TRBJ1-2; CDR3: CASGSRYTF
V: TRBV10-2; J: TRBJ2-7; CDR3: CASSVGGRGYF